This T cell receptor (beta chain) was recovered during a study of cytomegalovirus exposure and HLA in healthy donors. This PCR relied on a set of 60 Vbeta primers and 13 Jbeta primers. Here immunoSEQ multiplex PCR was the method, and the copy in TCRdb shows in-frame clones only, minus some. The sample contains around 100,000 clones, approximately 80% of which appear only once. Comment on this clone: Other DNA sequences of this sample code for an identical CDR3.

CDR1 is PRHDT, CDR2 FYEKMQ, per germline (reference sequence). The ends lost 5 bases at V and 3 bases at J; junction bases unmatched: 11. The length of the CDR3 is 17 residues. This sequence was found in a man between 25 and 39 years old in good health and CMV-seropositive. The material sequenced was PBMCs. V gene TRBV13 combines with J gene TRBJ2-5; 11 bases align to TRBD2. CDR3 sequence reads: CASSLVGLAGGKETQYF. In nucleotides, the CDR3 is TGTGCCAGCAGCCTAGTGGGGCTAGCGGGGGGTAAAGAGACCCAGTACTTC.